The T cell receptor (beta chain) described here comes from a study of T cells in Graves' hyperthyroidism and ophthalmopathy. On the study more broadly: Peripheral blood was obtained at initial diagnosis, preceding any treatment.

This CDR3 contains 16 residues. V shed 3 bases, J shed 2 bases, and the junction held 6 bases outside the gene matches. Patients aged 18 to 65 had newly diagnosed hyperthyroidism that had lasted under 2 months. Study results and caveats: Blood also showed most of the thyroid clonotypes that were expanded above 0.001. Patients with ophthalmopathy were separated from those with stable hyperthyroidism by a 13 V-J model.

This clonotype was picked up many times. The target antigen is unknown. TCR beta CDR3 regions were amplified from RNA transcripts. The study used the HTBI primer set for a first-round RT-PCR of the TCR CDR3. TCRdb processed the multiplex PCR reads anew with MiXCR; each CDR3 protein has one entry. The sample shows more than 300,000 distinct CDR3 sequences, around 14% of them seen only once. This sequence originates from a woman aged 55-75 years with Graves' hyperthyroidism. Input material: blood. The gene calls are TRBV12-3 or TRBV12-4 and TRBJ1-3, with TRBD1 matching over 8 bases. CDR3 sequence: CASSFQGAEAGNTIYF. CDR3 DNA: TGTGCCAGCAGTTTCCAGGGGGCGGAAGCTGGAAACACCATATATTTT.